These T cell receptor beta chains were read from a single sample in a study of CD8+ T cells in alopecia areata. Clones were read by immunoSEQ multiplex PCR, and TCRdb kept only the in-frame ones, dropping some. The sample lists hundreds of thousands of clones, 55% to 70% occurring once. The starting material was CD4+ T cells sorted from blood, obtained at week 24, from a patient treated with tofacitinib. Receptors were obtained from a human donor with alopecia areata. Each CDR3 is given without its conserved first and last residue. Fields, in order: V gene, J gene, clone size, CDR3 protein. A row's size may be missing; if present it is once, few, many or a size class.

V: TRBV30; J: TRBJ1-5; size: few; CDR3: AWKDEGLSNQPQH
V: TRBV30; J: TRBJ2-7; size: NA; CDR3: AWSGSGYSTLEQY
V: TRBV2; J: TRBJ1-5; size: NA; CDR3: ASSESGVWPTGSQPQH
V: TRBV6-5; J: TRBJ1-2; size: few; CDR3: ASSRGRGNYGYT
V: TRBV29-1; J: TRBJ1-1; size: NA; CDR3: SVEGQQNTEAF
V: TRBV7-2; J: TRBJ1-1; size: NA; CDR3: ASSSQGHANTEAF
V: TRBV4-1; J: TRBJ2-5; size: NA; CDR3: ASSHDSATQY
V: TRBV5-1; J: TRBJ2-4; size: NA; CDR3: ASSLREGAQNIQY
V: TRBV5-6; J: TRBJ2-5; size: NA; CDR3: ASSWGPVRGRWDQETQY
V: TRBV25-1; J: TRBJ2-3; size: NA; CDR3: ASSATGRGRTDTQY
V: TRBV6-5; J: TRBJ1-2; size: NA; CDR3: ASSFTGGYGYT
V: TRBV5-6; J: TRBJ2-5; size: NA; CDR3: ASSLRRGGRETQY
V: TRBV14; J: TRBJ2-7; size: NA; CDR3: ASSPEIRQTYEQY
V: TRBV2; J: TRBJ2-5; size: NA; CDR3: ASSEEGLAGTQY
V: TRBV30; J: TRBJ2-4; size: NA; CDR3: AWSVQVRASGVNIQY
V: TRBV4-2; J: TRBJ1-5; size: few; CDR3: ASSQGQGDGGNQPQH
V: TRBV7-2; J: TRBJ2-5; size: NA; CDR3: ASTRAGLPQETQY
V: TRBV7-8; J: TRBJ1-1; size: NA; CDR3: ASSLNRRPGQQTMNTEAF
V: TRBV30; J: TRBJ1-1; size: NA; CDR3: AWSVTGKGVNTEAF
V: TRBV6-5; J: TRBJ2-3; size: NA; CDR3: ASSYSRYPQDTQY
V: TRBV5-4; J: TRBJ1-3; size: few; CDR3: ASTLSGGSGNTIY
V: TRBV27; J: TRBJ2-1; size: NA; CDR3: ASSRLRGDNEQF
V: TRBV6-5; J: TRBJ2-7; size: many; CDR3: ASSRSGQGLEY
V: TRBV28; J: TRBJ2-7; size: few; CDR3: ASLSVGQGGTYEQY